The T cell receptor beta chain under discussion was sequenced for a study of early T cells in non-severe SARS-CoV-2 infection. Study overall: Alpha and beta chains were unpaired, from unsorted whole-blood bulk RNA.

Individual cDNA molecules were tagged with unique molecular identifiers, the study reported. In TCRdb, the 5' RACE reads were re-called with MiXCR into one record per CDR3 protein. Of 80,000 or so distinct CDR3 sequences listed, roughly 6% are singletons. Trimming cost V 5 bases and J 1 base; bases outside gene matches: 10. The CDR3 covers 16 residues. From germline, CDR1 is MDHEN and CDR2 SYDVKM. The table lists this clonotype with many counts. The sample taken for sequencing was whole blood. This clonotype was sampled from an adult who was a healthcare worker with PCR-confirmed SARS-CoV-2 infection or an uninfected control (not recorded which). The chain recombines TRBV28 with TRBJ1-1; 7 nucleotides agree with TRBD1. The CDR3 DNA follows: TGTGCCAGCAGTCGATCTGGCCGGACAGGGAACACTGAAGCTTTCTTT. Protein sequence: CASSRSGRTGNTEAFF.